The 8 T cell receptor beta chains below all came from one sample that was sequenced in a study of early stage breast cancer tumors (dated by TCRdb to 2016 to 2017). Receptors were amplified or captured by the immunoSEQ multiplex PCR assay. Entries here come from immuneACCESS through TCRdb and include only in-frame sequences with V and J called. Some clones fail to appear in such tables; in the studies checked, an unresolved V gene covers under half of the shortfall, and the cause of the remainder is unknown. The sample table records some 11,000 clones; around 69% of these occur just once. 20% to 25% of the sample lies in the top ten. The sample comprised breast tumor tissue. The receptors derive from a person aged 40-50 years with breast cancer.

This clone showed up just once. DNA of the CDR3: TGTGCCAGCAGCCACTGGTCTGACCAAGAGACCCAGTACTTC. It is translated as CASSHWSDQETQYF. J is TRBJ2-5 and V is TRBV6-1; D unclear. Between the trimmed V and J ends, which lost 6 bases and 0 bases, there was a span of 11 bases. The CDR3 runs 14 residues. Germline CDR1 is MNHNS and CDR2 is SASEGT.

The chain combines TRBV21-1 with TRBJ1-5. TRBV21-1 is annotated as a pseudogene. The CDR3 totals 16 residues. CDR3 DNA: TGTGCCAGCACCCCACCAAGGAGGGGTTGTCATCAGCCCCAGCATTTT. Translated, it gives CASTPPRRGCHQPQHF.

This clone was seen once. The chain combines TRBV27 with TRBJ1-5; D possibly corresponds to TRBD1 (5 bases). The V end was cut by 2 bases, the J end by 9 bases, with 8 bases between. The CDR3 consists of 12 residues. Germline V CDR1 and CDR2: MNHEY, SMNVEV (reference sequence). CDR3 amino acids: CASSLRGGPQHF. For the CDR3, the DNA is TGTGCCAGCAGTTTACGGGGGGGGCCCCAGCATTTT.

V is TRBV1 and J is TRBJ2-3; TRBD2, as called in the table, went unchecked against the DNA. TRBV1 is recorded as a pseudogene. The CDR3 covers 16 residues. Here the CDR3 DNA reads TGCACCAGCAGCCCCAACACCCACCTACAGCGGGAGAAGCAGTATTTT. Encoded protein: CTSSPNTHLQREKQYF.

The CDR3 is CASSSERPGVTEAFF. In DNA form, the CDR3 reads TGCGCCAGCAGCTCAGAACGACCAGGGGTTACTGAAGCTTTCTTT. The gene calls are TRBV5-1 and TRBJ1-1, with a possible D match to TRBD1 (6 bases). The CDR3 length is 15 residues. The germline V gene has CDR1 SGHRS and CDR2 YFSETQ. Trimming took 3 bases from V and 5 from J, leaving 17 bases between them.

This clone showed up just once. The gene calls are TRBV7-8 and TRBJ2-1; 8 bases align to TRBD2. The CDR3 is made up of 16 amino acids. The germline gives CDR1 SGHVS, CDR2 FQNEAQ. The junction had 6 bases not matched to a gene; V was cut back by 1 base and J by 4 bases. The CDR3 nucleotides read TGTGCCAGCAGCTTAGGGAGCGGGAGAGTTTACAATGAGCAGTTCTTC. Protein sequence: CASSLGSGRVYNEQFF.

J is TRBJ1-4 and V is TRBV5-6, with D hard to call. Germline loops: CDR1 SGHDT, CDR2 YYEEEE. The CDR3 has 15 residues. Trimming shortened V by 0 bases and J by 4 bases, and 10 bases separated the two germline ends. CDR3 region: CASSLDWTSNEKLFF. The CDR3 DNA reads TGTGCCAGCAGCTTGGATTGGACCAGTAATGAAAAACTGTTTTTT.

On this clone: This CDR3 is also generated by other DNA sequences in the sample. The J gene is TRBJ1-1, the V gene TRBV5-1, with D possibly TRBD1 on 5 matching bases. CDR3 size: 11 residues. The V gene's germline CDR1 is SGHRS and CDR2 YFSETQ. Trimming removed 4 bases from V and 7 bases from J, with 8 bases in between. The CDR3 loop reads CASSPGGEAFF. The CDR3, as DNA: TGCGCCAGCAGCCCGGGGGGTGAAGCTTTCTTT.